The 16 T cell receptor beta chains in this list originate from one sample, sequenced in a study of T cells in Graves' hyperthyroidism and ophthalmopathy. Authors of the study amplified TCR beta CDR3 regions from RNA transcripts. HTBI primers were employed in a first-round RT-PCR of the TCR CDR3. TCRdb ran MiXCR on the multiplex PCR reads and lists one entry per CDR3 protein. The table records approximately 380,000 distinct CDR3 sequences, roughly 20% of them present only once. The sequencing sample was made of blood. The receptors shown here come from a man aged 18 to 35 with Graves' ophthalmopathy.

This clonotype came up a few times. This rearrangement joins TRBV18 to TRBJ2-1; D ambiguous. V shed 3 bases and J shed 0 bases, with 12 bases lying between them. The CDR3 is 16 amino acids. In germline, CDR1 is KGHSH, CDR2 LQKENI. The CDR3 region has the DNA TGTGCCAGCTCACCGCCGGTAAACCCCTCCTACAATGAGCAGTTCTTC. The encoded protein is CASSPPVNPSYNEQFF.

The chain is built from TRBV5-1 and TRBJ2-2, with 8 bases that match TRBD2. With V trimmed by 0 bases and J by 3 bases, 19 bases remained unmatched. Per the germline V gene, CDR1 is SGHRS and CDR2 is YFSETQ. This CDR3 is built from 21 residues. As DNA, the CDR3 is TGCGCCAGCAGCTTGGCCTCGGGGGGGCGGATGTCCCCGGGGGACACCGGGGAGCTGTTTTTT. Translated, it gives CASSLASGGRMSPGDTGELFF.

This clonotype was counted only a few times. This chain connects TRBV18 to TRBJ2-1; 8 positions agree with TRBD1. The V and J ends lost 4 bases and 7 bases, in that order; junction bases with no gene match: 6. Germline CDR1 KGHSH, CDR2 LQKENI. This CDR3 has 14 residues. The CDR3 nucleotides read TGTGCCAGCTCACGAGAGACAGGGGTGAATGAGCAGTTCTTC. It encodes CASSRETGVNEQFF.

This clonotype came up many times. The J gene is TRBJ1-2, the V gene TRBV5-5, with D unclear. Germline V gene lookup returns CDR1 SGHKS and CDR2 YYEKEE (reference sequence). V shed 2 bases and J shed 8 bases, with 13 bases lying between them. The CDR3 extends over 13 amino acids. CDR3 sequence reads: CASSLMGGEGYTF. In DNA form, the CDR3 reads TGTGCCAGCAGCTTAATGGGTGGAGAAGGCTACACCTTC.

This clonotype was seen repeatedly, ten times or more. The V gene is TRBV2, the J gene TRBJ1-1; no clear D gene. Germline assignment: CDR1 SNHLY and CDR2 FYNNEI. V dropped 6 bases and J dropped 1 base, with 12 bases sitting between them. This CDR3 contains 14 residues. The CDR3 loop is CASSRTGPNTEAFF. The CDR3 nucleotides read TGTGCCAGCAGCCGGACGGGCCCGAACACTGAAGCTTTCTTT.

CDR3 nucleotides: TGTGCCAGCAGCCAAGAGGACATTCAGTACTTC. This codes for CASSQEDIQYF. The rearrangement joins TRBV14 to TRBJ2-4; D ambiguous. V lost 0 bases, J lost 8 bases, and 2 bases lay in between. This CDR3 has 11 amino acids. CDR1 and CDR2 from the germline V gene are SGHDN and FVKESK.

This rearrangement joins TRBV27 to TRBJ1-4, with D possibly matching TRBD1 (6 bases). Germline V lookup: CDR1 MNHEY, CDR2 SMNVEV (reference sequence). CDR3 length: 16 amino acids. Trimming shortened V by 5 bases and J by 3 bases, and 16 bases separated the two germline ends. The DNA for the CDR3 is TGTGCCAGCAGTAGGGGGGCGGGGGCATCTAATGAAAAACTGTTTTTT. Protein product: CASSRGAGASNEKLFF. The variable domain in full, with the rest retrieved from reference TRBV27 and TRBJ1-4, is EAQVTQNPRYLITVTGKKLTVTCSQNMNHEYMSWYRQDPGLGLRQIYYSMNVEVTDKGDVPEGYKVSRKEKRNFPLILESPSPNQTSLYFCASSRGAGASNEKLFFGSGTQLSVL.

The CDR3 DNA follows: TGTGCCAGTAGTATACGCGGACAGGGAAGCTCCTACAATGAGCAGTTCTTC. As protein: CASSIRGQGSSYNEQFF. The genes are TRBV19 and TRBJ2-1; 8 nucleotides line up with TRBD1. V shed 2 bases and J 0 bases; nucleotides not matched to a gene: 6. The CDR3 is 17 residues long. Germline-derived CDR1 and CDR2 are LNHDA and SQIVND (reference sequence).

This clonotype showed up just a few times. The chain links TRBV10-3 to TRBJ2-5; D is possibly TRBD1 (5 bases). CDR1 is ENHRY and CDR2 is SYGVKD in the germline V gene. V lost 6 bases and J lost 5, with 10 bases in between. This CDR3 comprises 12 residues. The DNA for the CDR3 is TGTGCCATCAGACCCCCAGGGGAGACCCAGTACTTC. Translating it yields CAIRPPGETQYF.

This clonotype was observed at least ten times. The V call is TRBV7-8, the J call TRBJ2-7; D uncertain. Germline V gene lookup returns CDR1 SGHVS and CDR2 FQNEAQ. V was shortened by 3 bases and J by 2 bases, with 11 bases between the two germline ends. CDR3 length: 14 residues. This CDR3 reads CASSLPGVTYEQYF. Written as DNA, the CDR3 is TGTGCCAGCAGCTTGCCGGGCGTGACCTACGAGCAGTACTTC.

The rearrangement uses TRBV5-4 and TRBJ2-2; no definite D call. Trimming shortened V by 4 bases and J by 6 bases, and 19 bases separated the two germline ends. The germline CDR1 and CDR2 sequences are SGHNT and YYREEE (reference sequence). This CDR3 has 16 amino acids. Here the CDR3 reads CASSPSETRQSGELFF. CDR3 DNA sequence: TGTGCCAGCAGCCCGTCCGAGACAAGGCAGTCCGGGGAGCTGTTTTTT. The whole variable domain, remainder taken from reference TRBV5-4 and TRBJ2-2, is ETGVTQSPTHLIKTRGQQVTLRCSSQSGHNTVSWYQQALGQGPQFIFQYYREEENGRGNFPPRFSGLQFPNYSSELNVNALELDDSALYLCASSPSETRQSGELFFGEGSRLTVL.

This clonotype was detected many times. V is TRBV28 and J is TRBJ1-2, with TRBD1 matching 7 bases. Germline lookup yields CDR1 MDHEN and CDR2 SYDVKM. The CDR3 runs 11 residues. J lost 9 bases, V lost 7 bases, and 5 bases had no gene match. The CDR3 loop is CASTRQGSYTF. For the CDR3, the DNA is TGTGCCAGCACCCGACAGGGAAGCTACACCTTC.

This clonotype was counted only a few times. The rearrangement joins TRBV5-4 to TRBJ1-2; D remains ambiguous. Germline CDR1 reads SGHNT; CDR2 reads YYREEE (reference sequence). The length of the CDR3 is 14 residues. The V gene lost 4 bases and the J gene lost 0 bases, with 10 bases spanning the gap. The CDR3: CASSRPGSNYGYTF. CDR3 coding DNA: TGTGCCAGCAGCCGACCGGGCTCTAACTATGGCTACACCTTC.

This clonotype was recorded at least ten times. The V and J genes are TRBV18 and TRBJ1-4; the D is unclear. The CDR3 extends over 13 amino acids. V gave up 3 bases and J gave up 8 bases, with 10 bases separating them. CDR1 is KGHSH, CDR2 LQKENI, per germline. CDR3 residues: CASSPVEGEKLFF. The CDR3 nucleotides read TGTGCCAGCTCACCTGTTGAGGGAGAAAAACTGTTTTTT.

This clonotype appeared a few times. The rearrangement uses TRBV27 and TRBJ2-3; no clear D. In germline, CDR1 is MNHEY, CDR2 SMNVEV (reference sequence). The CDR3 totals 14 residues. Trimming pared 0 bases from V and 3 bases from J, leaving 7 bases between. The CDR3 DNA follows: TGTGCCAGCAGTTTATCGATTCAAACAGATACGCAGTATTTT. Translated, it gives CASSLSIQTDTQYF.

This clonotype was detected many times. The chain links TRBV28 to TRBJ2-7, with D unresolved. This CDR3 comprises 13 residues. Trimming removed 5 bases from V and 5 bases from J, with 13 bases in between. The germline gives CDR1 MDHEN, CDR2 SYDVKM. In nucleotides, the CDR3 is TGTGCCAGCAGTCCCCTCGCCCCGCACGAGCAGTACTTC. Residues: CASSPLAPHEQYF. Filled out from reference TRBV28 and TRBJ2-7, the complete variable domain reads DVKVTQSSRYLVKRTGEKVFLECVQDMDHENMFWYRQDPGLGLRLIYFSYDVKMKEKGDIPEGYSVSREKKERFSLILESASTNQTSMYLCASSPLAPHEQYFGPGTRLTVT.